Presented here are 25 T cell receptor beta chains from one specimen sequenced in a study of cytomegalovirus exposure and HLA in healthy donors. With 60 Vbeta and 13 Jbeta primers, the PCR was carried out. TCRdb keeps only in-frame clones here, not all; method: immunoSEQ multiplex PCR. The sample has about 200,000 clones; 75% to 85% are singletons. Sequencing used PBMCs. The receptors were gathered from a woman aged 35 to 49 in good health and CMV-seronegative.

This chain connects TRBV5-5 to TRBJ2-1, with D hard to call. In germline, CDR1 is SGHKS, CDR2 YYEKEE (reference sequence). Between the trimmed V and J ends, which lost 0 bases and 3 bases, there was a span of 10 bases. The CDR3 consists of 15 residues. The CDR3 sequence is CASSLAVAIYNEQFF. DNA for the CDR3: TGTGCCAGCAGCTTGGCGGTAGCCATCTACAATGAGCAGTTCTTC.

V gene TRBV11-2 combines with J gene TRBJ2-7; D gene ambiguous. Germline CDR1 SGHAT, CDR2 FQNNGV. V gave up 5 bases and J gave up 2 bases, with 7 bases separating them. This CDR3 has 12 residues. The CDR3 here is CASSPRPYEQYF. The CDR3 region has the DNA TGTGCCAGCAGCCCCCGTCCCTACGAGCAGTACTTC.

This clone is a singleton in its sample. The V gene is TRBV30, the J gene TRBJ2-5; no clear D. CDR3 length: 13 amino acids. V gave up 1 base and J gave up 2 bases, with 8 bases separating them. The germline gives CDR1 GTSNPN, CDR2 SVGIG (reference sequence). As DNA, the CDR3 is TGTGCCTGGAGTGCCCTATTTCAAGAGACCCAGTACTTC. As protein: CAWSALFQETQYF.

This clone has more than one count but fewer than ten. The chain is built from TRBV19 and TRBJ2-1, with D tentatively TRBD2 (5 bases). Trimming cost V 5 bases and J 7 bases, with 15 bases left between them. Germline CDR1 and CDR2: LNHDA and SQIVND (reference sequence). The CDR3 runs 14 residues. CDR3 sequence reads: CASSGVRTGNEQFF. CDR3 DNA sequence: TGTGCCAGTAGTGGGGTCCGGACTGGGAATGAGCAGTTCTTC.

J is TRBJ2-3 and V is TRBV9; 7 bases are a match to TRBD1. This CDR3 is 17 amino acids long. Germline lookup yields CDR1 SGDLS and CDR2 YYNGEE. V trimming: 4 bases; J trimming: 0 bases; junction bases outside the gene matches: 11. The CDR3 DNA sequence: TGTGCCAGCAGCCCCAGACAGGGATTTTCTAGCACAGATACGCAGTATTTT. Protein product: CASSPRQGFSSTDTQYF.

This clone is a singleton in its sample. This rearrangement joins TRBV13 to TRBJ1-1; no definite D call. This CDR3 comprises 15 residues. CDR1 is PRHDT and CDR2 is FYEKMQ in the germline V gene (reference sequence). The germline V and J ends were trimmed by 5 bases and 3 bases, with 16 bases remaining between them. CDR3 loop: CASSPRPHQDTEAFF. CDR3 DNA: TGTGCCAGCAGCCCCAGGCCCCACCAGGACACTGAAGCTTTCTTT.

The chain combines TRBV30 with TRBJ1-3; D remains unclear. V lost 3 bases and J 8 bases, leaving 11 bases between the germline ends. The CDR3 loop spans 12 amino acids. Germline-derived CDR1 and CDR2 are GTSNPN and SVGIG (reference sequence). The CDR3 coding sequence is TGTGCCTGGAGAATTCGGGTCGACACCATATATTTT. As protein: CAWRIRVDTIYF.

The chain combines TRBV2 with TRBJ2-1; TRBD2 matches 7 bases. V lost 3 bases, J lost 5 bases, and 7 bases stayed unmatched. The CDR3 consists of 15 residues. The V gene's germline CDR1 is SNHLY and CDR2 FYNNEI. The CDR3 protein is CASSDRLAENNEQFF. For the CDR3, the DNA is TGTGCCAGCAGTGATCGGCTAGCGGAAAACAATGAGCAGTTCTTC.

The chain links TRBV5-1 to TRBJ2-1, with 12 bases matching TRBD1. Germline V lookup: CDR1 SGHRS, CDR2 YFSETQ. V shed 0 bases, J shed 16 bases, and the junction held 8 bases outside the gene matches. The length of the CDR3 is 14 residues. CDR3 loop: CASSLEGGTGGFFF. As DNA, the CDR3 is TGCGCCAGCAGCTTGGAAGGGGGGACAGGGGGCTTTTTCTTC. Supplemented by reference TRBV5-1 and TRBJ2-1, the full variable domain reads KAGVTQTPRYLIKTRGQQVTLSCSPISGHRSVSWYQQTPGQGLQFLFEYFSETQRNKGNFPGRFSGRQFSNSRSEMNVSTLELGDSALYLCASSLEGGTGGFFFGPGTRLTVL.

The chain couples TRBV4-2 to TRBJ2-7; TRBD2 might be the D (6 bases). The V end was cut by 1 base, the J end by 3 bases, with 10 bases between. Germline V gives CDR1 LGHNA, CDR2 YNFKEQ. The CDR3 runs 14 residues. CDR3 residues: CASSQAGGLYEQYF. The CDR3 bases are TGTGCCAGCAGCCAAGCAGGAGGGCTCTACGAGCAGTACTTC.

J is TRBJ1-4 and V is TRBV19; D remains ambiguous. Trimming took off 9 bases at V and 0 bases at J, with 11 bases between the two ends. The CDR3 length is 14 residues. Germline CDR1 and CDR2: LNHDA and SQIVND (reference sequence). The CDR3 spells CASRGWATNEKLFF. The CDR3, as DNA: TGTGCCAGCCGAGGGTGGGCAACTAATGAAAAACTGTTTTTT.

The chain has TRBV6-1 and TRBJ2-1, with 7 bases that match TRBD2. V trimming: 10 bases; J trimming: 8 bases; junction bases outside the gene matches: 14. Germline CDR1 and CDR2: MNHNS and SASEGT. This CDR3 spans 14 amino acids. CDR3 sequence (DNA): TGTGCCACCACGCGGGGGACCCTAGCACATGAGCAGTTCTTC. Translating gives CATTRGTLAHEQFF.

The chain carries TRBV9 and TRBJ2-7; 7 bases fit TRBD1. This CDR3 is built from 16 residues. With 4 bases clipped from V and 6 bases from J, the junction kept 16 bases outside the gene matches. The germline V gene has CDR1 SGDLS and CDR2 YYNGEE. The CDR3 DNA is TGTGCCAGCAGCCCACCAGGAGGTACAGGGGAAGGCGAGCAGTACTTC. Amino acids: CASSPPGGTGEGEQYF. The full variable domain, completed using reference TRBV9 and TRBJ2-7, is DSGVTQTPKHLITATGQRVTLRCSPRSGDLSVYWYQQSLDQGLQFLIQYYNGEERAKGNILERFSAQQFPDLHSELNLSSLELGDSALYFCASSPPGGTGEGEQYFGPGTRLTVT.

This clone was seen once. The rearrangement links TRBV29-1 to TRBJ1-1; maybe TRBD1 (5 bases). This CDR3 is built from 14 residues. The V gene's germline CDR1 is SQVTM and CDR2 ANQGSEA. Trimming took off 2 bases at V and 0 bases at J, with 10 bases between the two ends. CDR3 amino acids: CSVEWGGMNTEAFF. In DNA form, the CDR3 reads TGCAGCGTTGAATGGGGGGGTATGAACACTGAAGCTTTCTTT.

This rearrangement joins TRBV27 to TRBJ2-6; maybe TRBD2 (6 bases). Germline lookup yields CDR1 MNHEY and CDR2 SMNVEV (reference sequence). The V end was cut by 8 bases, the J end by 0 bases, with 8 bases between. CDR3 size: 14 residues. CDR3 sequence reads: CASLGLSGANVLTF. The CDR3 nucleotides read TGTGCCAGCCTGGGACTCTCTGGGGCCAACGTCCTGACTTTC. The full variable domain, with the rest looked up from reference TRBV27 and TRBJ2-6, is EAQVTQNPRYLITVTGKKLTVTCSQNMNHEYMSWYRQDPGLGLRQIYYSMNVEVTDKGDVPEGYKVSRKEKRNFPLILESPSPNQTSLYFCASLGLSGANVLTFGAGSRLTVL.

Only one count was recorded for this clone. The chain combines TRBV7-2 with TRBJ1-2, with D possibly matching TRBD1 (5 bases). Trimming removed 2 bases from V and 8 bases from J, with 18 bases in between. The CDR3 is 15 residues long. CDR1 and CDR2 from the germline V gene are SGHTA and FQGNSA. The CDR3 nucleotides read TGTGCCAGCAGCTTACTCCCGACGGGGGGGGAGGGCTACACCTTC. Residues: CASSLLPTGGEGYTF.

This chain connects TRBV4-1 to TRBJ1-2; maybe TRBD1 (6 bases). Germline V lookup: CDR1 MGHRA, CDR2 YSYEKL. Trimming left V 4 bases short and J 4 bases short, with 19 bases between. CDR3 length: 16 amino acids. The CDR3 sequence: CASSPQPQGRTYGYTF. CDR3 DNA sequence: TGCGCCAGCAGCCCCCAGCCGCAGGGGCGGACCTATGGCTACACCTTC.

The chain uses TRBV7-8 and TRBJ2-5, with D perhaps matching TRBD2 (6 bases). The CDR3 has 14 amino acids. V shed 4 bases and J shed 4 bases, with 13 bases lying between them. Per germline, CDR1 SGHVS and CDR2 FQNEAQ. The CDR3 reads CASSWTGVGETQYF. CDR3 sequence (DNA): TGTGCCAGCAGCTGGACGGGGGTTGGAGAGACCCAGTACTTC.

V usage is TRBV25-1 and J usage is TRBJ1-5; the match to TRBD1 covers 8 bases. This CDR3 spans 16 amino acids. The germline gives CDR1 MGHDK, CDR2 SYGVNS. The ends lost 4 bases at V and 4 bases at J; junction bases unmatched: 9. Written as DNA, the CDR3 is TGTGCCAGCAGTGGACAGGGGTCCCCCCAAAATCAGCCCCAGCATTTT. Its protein is CASSGQGSPQNQPQHF.

This chain joins TRBV25-1 and TRBJ1-3; 8 bases map to TRBD1. Germline V CDR1 and CDR2: MGHDK, SYGVNS. The junction had 15 bases not matched to a gene; V was cut back by 5 bases and J by 3 bases. The CDR3 loop spans 18 amino acids. The CDR3 bases are TGTGCCAGCAGTCCTCCCATGGGACAGGTCGAAGGTGGAAACACCATATATTTT. Its protein is CASSPPMGQVEGGNTIYF.

The chain is built from TRBV5-5 and TRBJ2-7; D is possibly TRBD1 (5 bases). The V and J ends lost 2 bases and 0 bases respectively, with 9 bases between them. This CDR3 comprises 14 residues. Looked up from germline, CDR1 is SGHKS and CDR2 is YYEKEE (reference sequence). CDR3: CASSLGDYSYEQYF. The CDR3, as DNA: TGTGCCAGCAGCTTAGGGGATTACTCCTACGAGCAGTACTTC.

This clone occurred a few times. CDR3 region: CASSFGTGEYEQYF. The CDR3 bases are TGTGCCAGCAGCTTTGGGACAGGGGAGTACGAGCAGTACTTC. The J gene is TRBJ2-7, the V gene TRBV5-5; 10 bases line up with TRBD1. With V trimmed by 2 bases and J by 4 bases, 3 bases remained unmatched. This CDR3 comprises 14 residues. Germline V gene data show CDR1 as SGHKS and CDR2 as YYEKEE (reference sequence). Full variable domain (missing parts from reference TRBV5-5 and TRBJ2-7): DAGVTQSPTHLIKTRGQQVTLRCSPISGHKSVSWYQQVLGQGPQFIFQYYEKEERGRGNFPDRFSARQFPNYSSELNVNALLLGDSALYLCASSFGTGEYEQYFGPGTRLTVT.

The CDR3 DNA follows: TGCGCCAGCTCAGCGGGACTAGCGGGGTTTGATGAGCAGTTCTTC. Translation: CASSAGLAGFDEQFF. The chain links TRBV5-1 to TRBJ2-1; TRBD2 agrees at 13 bases. This CDR3 has 15 amino acids. Looked up from germline, CDR1 is SGHRS and CDR2 is YFSETQ. The V gene end was trimmed by 7 bases and the J gene end by 8 bases; junction bases not matched to a gene: 9.

Here the CDR3 DNA reads TGTGCCAGCAGCACCACCGGGACAGGGGCCTCCTACGAGCAGTACTTC. Protein: CASSTTGTGASYEQYF. This sequence joins TRBV5-5 and TRBJ2-7, with TRBD1 matching 10 bases. Germline assignment: CDR1 SGHKS and CDR2 YYEKEE (reference sequence). V shed 4 bases and J 0 bases; nucleotides not matched to a gene: 7. The CDR3 spans 16 residues.

The rearrangement joins TRBV6-5 to TRBJ1-2, with 9 positions matching TRBD1. The V gene end was trimmed by 2 bases and the J gene end by 7 bases; junction bases not matched to a gene: 11. Germline V gene lookup returns CDR1 MNHEY and CDR2 SVGAGI. There are 16 residues in the CDR3. The CDR3 DNA reads as TGTGCCAGCAGTTACGGGACAGGGTCGGTGGCCGGTGGCTACACCTTC. Its translation is CASSYGTGSVAGGYTF.